This entry lists 32 T cell receptor beta chains sequenced from one sample in a study of shared clonotypes between healthy human individuals. The method was immunoSEQ multiplex PCR; TCRdb's version includes in-frame clones alone and lacks a portion of them. The data contain more than 2 million clones, 90% to 95% of them singletons. The sequenced sample consisted of naive CD4+ T cells sorted from blood. Subset of the sample: CD45RA+ positively selected. The receptors come from a man younger than 30 in good health.

The genes are TRBV5-1 and TRBJ2-7, with D perhaps TRBD1 (5 bases). In germline, CDR1 is SGHRS, CDR2 YFSETQ. There are 14 residues in the CDR3. Trimming left V 7 bases short and J 0 bases short, with 14 bases between. CDR3 bases: TGCGCCAGCGGGGCTCTCCCGAGCTCCTACGAGCAGTACTTC. Its translation: CASGALPSSYEQYF.

Note on this clone: Within the sample, other DNA sequences also encode this same CDR3. The chain uses TRBV28 and TRBJ1-2, with unresolved D. V was cut by 4 bases and J by 5 bases, with 8 bases left in between. CDR3 length: 12 amino acids. Per the germline V gene, CDR1 is MDHEN and CDR2 is SYDVKM. CDR3 sequence: CASSSLGYGYTF. CDR3 nucleotide sequence: TGTGCCAGCAGTTCCCTAGGGTATGGCTACACCTTC.

This chain connects TRBV28 to TRBJ1-6; D is ambiguous. The CDR3 runs to 14 residues. Trimming removed 2 bases from V and 7 bases from J, with 9 bases in between. Germline CDR1 reads MDHEN; CDR2 reads SYDVKM. This chain's CDR3 is CASSLPSFNSPLHF. CDR3 nucleotides: TGTGCCAGCAGTTTACCAAGTTTCAATTCACCCCTCCACTTT.

The chain has TRBV6-6 and TRBJ2-2, with 7 bases that match TRBD1. Germline V gene sequence: CDR1 MNHNY, CDR2 SVGAGI (reference sequence). The CDR3 loop spans 14 amino acids. V gave up 9 bases and J gave up 4 bases; unmatched junction bases: 8. The CDR3 DNA reads TGTGCCAGTACAGACAGGGAAGGCACCGGGGAGCTGTTTTTT. It specifies CASTDREGTGELFF.

The chain recombines TRBV29-1 with TRBJ2-2; 9 bases agree with TRBD2. Germline assignment: CDR1 SQVTM and CDR2 ANQGSEA. CDR3 length equals 17 residues. V dropped 6 bases and J dropped 1; count of bases not matched to a gene: 12. CDR3 sequence (DNA): TGCAGCGTGGGCTGGGTAGCGGGGGCTAAGAACACCGGGGAGCTGTTTTTT. Translation: CSVGWVAGAKNTGELFF.

Comment on this clone: The sample has other DNA sequences that encode this CDR3 too. J is TRBJ1-2 and V is TRBV6-5; 7 bases map to TRBD1. This CDR3 comprises 14 residues. Germline CDR1 is MNHEY and CDR2 is SVGAGI. V shed 6 bases, J shed 4 bases, and the junction held 8 bases outside the gene matches. CDR3 protein: CASRPRQGAYGYTF. The CDR3 bases are TGTGCCAGCAGACCCCGACAGGGCGCCTATGGCTACACCTTC.

The chain has TRBV6-6 and TRBJ1-5; TRBD1 matches at 7 bases. The V gene's germline CDR1 is MNHNY and CDR2 SVGAGI (reference sequence). V lost 6 bases to trimming and J lost 0 bases; unmatched junction nucleotides: 2. The CDR3 has 14 amino acids. Here the CDR3 DNA reads TGTGCCAGCAGGGGACAGAATAGCAATCAGCCCCAGCATTTT. Translation: CASRGQNSNQPQHF.

The V call is TRBV30, the J call TRBJ1-3, with D perhaps matching TRBD1 (5 bases). CDR3 length: 14 residues. The germline V gene has CDR1 GTSNPN and CDR2 SVGIG (reference sequence). Trimming took 0 bases from V and 5 from J, leaving 11 bases between them. CDR3 residues: CAWSVGASRNTIYF. Written as DNA, the CDR3 is TGTGCCTGGAGTGTCGGGGCGTCAAGAAACACCATATATTTT.

This sequence joins TRBV18 and TRBJ2-1; TRBD1 might be the D (5 bases). The CDR3 covers 13 residues. Trimming stripped 6 bases from V and 8 bases from J, with 14 bases between. From germline, CDR1 is KGHSH and CDR2 LQKENI. The CDR3 spells CASSPRVVDEQFF. The DNA of the CDR3 is TGTGCCAGCTCGCCCAGGGTCGTAGATGAGCAGTTCTTC.

V is TRBV5-4 and J is TRBJ1-6; D not certain. The V end lost 4 bases, the J end lost 9 bases, and 8 bases lay between the germline ends. Germline CDR1 SGHNT, CDR2 YYREEE (reference sequence). CDR3 size: 12 residues. The CDR3 here is CASSLQSSPLHF. In nucleotides, the CDR3 is TGTGCCAGCAGCCTACAGAGTTCACCCCTCCACTTT.

The rearrangement uses TRBV30 and TRBJ1-1; the D is unclear. Germline V gives CDR1 GTSNPN, CDR2 SVGIG (reference sequence). Trimming left V 0 bases short and J 10 bases short, with 15 bases between. The CDR3 consists of 13 residues. CDR3 in amino acids: CAWSVLWAARAFF. The CDR3 bases are TGTGCCTGGAGTGTACTTTGGGCAGCTCGAGCTTTCTTT. The whole variable domain, filled in from reference TRBV30 and TRBJ1-1, reads SQTIHQWPATLVQPVGSPLSLECTVEGTSNPNLYWYRQAAGRGLQLLFYSVGIGQISSEVPQNLSASRPQDRQFILSSKKLLLSDSGFYLCAWSVLWAARAFFGQGTRLTVV.

V and J are TRBV5-1 and TRBJ2-5; no firm D call. The CDR3 contains 15 residues. Germline V gene data show CDR1 as SGHRS and CDR2 as YFSETQ. The V end was cut by 4 bases, the J end by 1 base, with 14 bases between. The CDR3 DNA reads as TGCGCCAGCAGCCCCTTCCCCGGGTTCCAAGAGACCCAGTACTTC. Its protein is CASSPFPGFQETQYF. Together with reference TRBV5-1 and TRBJ2-5, the CDR3 gives the full variable domain: KAGVTQTPRYLIKTRGQQVTLSCSPISGHRSVSWYQQTPGQGLQFLFEYFSETQRNKGNFPGRFSGRQFSNSRSEMNVSTLELGDSALYLCASSPFPGFQETQYFGPGTRLLVL.

CDR3 nucleotide sequence: TGTGCCACCAGCAGAGATCTGGGAGCAGGACCCACTGAAGCTTTCTTT. This codes for CATSRDLGAGPTEAFF. This sequence joins TRBV15 and TRBJ1-1; D is unresolved. V was clipped by 0 bases and J by 4 bases, with 15 bases between them. Germline-derived CDR1 and CDR2 are LNHNV and YYDKDF (reference sequence). This CDR3 has 16 residues.

This chain connects TRBV4-2 to TRBJ2-7; the match to TRBD2 covers 14 bases. Germline CDR1 reads LGHNA; CDR2 reads YNFKEQ. Trimming cost V 0 bases and J 0 bases; bases outside gene matches: 13. The CDR3 length is 21 residues. This CDR3 is CASSQDIDPEGLAGVSYEQYF. CDR3 in DNA: TGTGCCAGCAGCCAAGATATTGACCCGGAGGGACTAGCGGGAGTCTCCTACGAGCAGTACTTC.

J is TRBJ2-7 and V is TRBV5-1, with 8 bases matching TRBD2. Germline assignment: CDR1 SGHRS and CDR2 YFSETQ. Trimming took 4 bases from V and 3 from J; bases not matched to a gene: 6. This CDR3 is 14 amino acids long. The CDR3 loop is CASSPGTSVYEQYF. CDR3 in DNA: TGCGCCAGCAGCCCCGGGACTAGTGTCTACGAGCAGTACTTC.

The chain combines TRBV19 with TRBJ2-7; no reliable D call. The germline CDR1 and CDR2 sequences are LNHDA and SQIVND (reference sequence). Trimming stripped 6 bases from V and 2 bases from J, with 14 bases between. CDR3 size: 14 residues. CDR3 amino acids: CASSPRYGPYEQYF. The CDR3 DNA sequence: TGTGCCAGTAGCCCCCGCTACGGACCCTACGAGCAGTACTTC.

The chain combines TRBV6-6 with TRBJ1-4; 8 bases are a match to TRBD1. Germline lookup yields CDR1 MNHNY and CDR2 SVGAGI (reference sequence). This CDR3 region has 16 residues. The V gene end was trimmed by 6 bases and the J gene end by 0 bases; junction bases not matched to a gene: 6. The CDR3 region has the DNA TGTGCCAGCAGACAAACGGACAGGGCAACTAATGAAAAACTGTTTTTT. This gives the protein CASRQTDRATNEKLFF.

This clone has just one count. J is TRBJ2-2 and V is TRBV5-1; D remains ambiguous. There are 16 residues in the CDR3. Germline CDR1 SGHRS, CDR2 YFSETQ. V gave up 0 bases and J gave up 3 bases, with 12 bases separating them. DNA of the CDR3: TGCGCCAGCAGCTTGGGCACTCTGAGGTACACCGGGGAGCTGTTTTTT. It specifies CASSLGTLRYTGELFF.

This clone appeared once. V gene TRBV5-5 combines with J gene TRBJ1-6; 9 bases map to TRBD1. This CDR3 comprises 15 residues. After removal of 0 bases from V and 9 bases from J, the junction contained 4 bases not matched to a gene. Germline V gene data show CDR1 as SGHKS and CDR2 as YYEKEE (reference sequence). This CDR3 is CASSLEDRGTSPLHF. The CDR3 region has the DNA TGTGCCAGCAGCTTGGAAGACAGGGGGACTTCACCCCTCCACTTT. The whole variable domain, remainder taken from reference TRBV5-5 and TRBJ1-6, is DAGVTQSPTHLIKTRGQQVTLRCSPISGHKSVSWYQQVLGQGPQFIFQYYEKEERGRGNFPDRFSARQFPNYSSELNVNALLLGDSALYLCASSLEDRGTSPLHFGNGTRLTVT.

J is TRBJ2-1 and V is TRBV30, with D perhaps matching TRBD1 (6 bases). Trimming removed 2 bases at V and 10 bases at J, with 9 bases between. This CDR3 is built from 11 residues. CDR1 is GTSNPN, CDR2 SVGIG, per germline (reference sequence). The CDR3 here is CAWSPGTEQFF. In DNA form, the CDR3 reads TGTGCCTGGAGTCCCGGGACAGAGCAGTTCTTC.

About this clone: The junction and the germline gene differ at one end; a read error may be behind it. The V gene is TRBV28, the J gene TRBJ2-7; 7 bases are a match to TRBD1. The CDR3 runs to 15 residues. Per germline, CDR1 MDHEN and CDR2 SYDVKM. CDR3 nucleotide sequence: TGTGCCAGCAGTTCCGCCGACAGGGAAGGCTACGAGCAGTGCTTC. This codes for CASSSADREGYEQCF. Together with reference TRBV28 and TRBJ2-7, the CDR3 gives the full variable domain: DVKVTQSSRYLVKRTGEKVFLECVQDMDHENMFWYRQDPGLGLRLIYFSYDVKMKEKGDIPEGYSVSREKKERFSLILESASTNQTSMYLCASSSADREGYEQCFGPGTRLTVT.

The rearrangement links TRBV18 to TRBJ2-6, with no clear D. Germline V gene lookup returns CDR1 KGHSH and CDR2 LQKENI. The V and J ends lost 1 base and 0 bases respectively, with 4 bases between them. The CDR3 sequence is 15 residues long. CDR3 amino acids: CASSPRSSGANVLTF. DNA for the CDR3: TGTGCCAGCTCACCACGAAGCTCTGGGGCCAACGTCCTGACTTTC.

As regards this clone: Distinct nucleotide sequences in the sample also encode this CDR3. V usage is TRBV19 and J usage is TRBJ2-3, with 9 bases aligning to TRBD2. The ends lost 6 bases at V and 3 bases at J; junction bases unmatched: 7. Germline assignment: CDR1 LNHDA and CDR2 SQIVND (reference sequence). CDR3 length equals 15 residues. CDR3 DNA sequence: TGTGCCAGTAGCCAGACTAGCGGAACTACAGATACGCAGTATTTT. Translated, it gives CASSQTSGTTDTQYF.

The chain employs TRBV7-2 and TRBJ2-7; D is perhaps TRBD1 (5 bases). This CDR3 is built from 13 residues. CDR1 SGHTA and CDR2 FQGNSA come from the germline V gene. Trimming pared 5 bases from V and 4 bases from J, leaving 12 bases between. CDR3 DNA sequence: TGTGCCAGCAGCCGATTGGGGCCGTACGAGCAGTACTTC. Its protein product is CASSRLGPYEQYF. The full variable domain, completed using reference TRBV7-2 and TRBJ2-7, is GAGVSQSPSNKVTEKGKDVELRCDPISGHTALYWYRQSLGQGLEFLIYFQGNSAPDKSGLPSDRFSAERTGGSVSTLTIQRTQQEDSAVYLCASSRLGPYEQYFGPGTRLTVT.

The chain combines TRBV30 with TRBJ2-7; the D gene is possibly TRBD2 (5 bases). This CDR3 has 12 residues. V gave up 3 bases and J gave up 12 bases, with 18 bases separating them. The germline gives CDR1 GTSNPN, CDR2 SVGIG (reference sequence). The CDR3 nucleotides read TGTGCCTGGAGCCCAGCCGGGGATTCGCCGTACTTC. This translates into CAWSPAGDSPYF.

There are a few counts of this clone. The chain recombines TRBV6-5 with TRBJ2-7; the D call may be TRBD1 or TRBD2 (6 bases each). Trimming took 7 bases from V and 7 from J, leaving 11 bases between them. This CDR3 is 11 amino acids long. CDR1 and CDR2 from the germline V gene are MNHEY and SVGAGI. In DNA, the CDR3 is TGTGCCAGCACCCAAGGGGGGGAGCAGTACTTC. This translates into CASTQGGEQYF.

The rearrangement links TRBV5-6 to TRBJ1-3; D is possibly TRBD1 (5 bases). CDR3 length: 16 residues. V was cut by 0 bases and J by 2 bases, with 12 bases left in between. Germline lookup yields CDR1 SGHDT and CDR2 YYEEEE. The CDR3 DNA is TGTGCCAGCAGCTTGGTCAGGGAAGAGGCTGGAAACACCATATATTTT. Translation: CASSLVREEAGNTIYF.

About this clone itself: The sample holds other DNA sequences that translate to the same CDR3. The chain joins TRBV28 to TRBJ2-7; TRBD2 matches 11 bases. Germline lookup yields CDR1 MDHEN and CDR2 SYDVKM. V trimming: 4 bases; J trimming: 5 bases; junction bases outside the gene matches: 10. The CDR3 extends over 16 amino acids. In DNA, the CDR3 is TGTGCCAGCAGTTCCCCCCTGCTAGCGGGGGGCGACGAGCAGTACTTC. This encodes CASSSPLLAGGDEQYF. Filled out from reference TRBV28 and TRBJ2-7, the complete variable domain reads DVKVTQSSRYLVKRTGEKVFLECVQDMDHENMFWYRQDPGLGLRLIYFSYDVKMKEKGDIPEGYSVSREKKERFSLILESASTNQTSMYLCASSSPLLAGGDEQYFGPGTRLTVT.

The J gene is TRBJ1-2, the V gene TRBV5-6; D is perhaps TRBD1 (6 bases). Trimming pared 5 bases from V and 1 base from J, leaving 12 bases between. CDR3 length: 14 residues. CDR1 and CDR2 from the germline V gene are SGHDT and YYEEEE. The CDR3 region is CASRPDRLNYGYTF. The DNA of the CDR3 is TGTGCCAGCAGGCCCGACAGGCTTAACTATGGCTACACCTTC.

This clone has just one count. The chain uses TRBV18 and TRBJ1-2, with D possibly matching TRBD1 (5 bases). Germline V gene sequence: CDR1 KGHSH, CDR2 LQKENI. The V end was cut by 3 bases, the J end by 4 bases, with 12 bases between. This CDR3 has 14 amino acids. In nucleotides, the CDR3 is TGTGCCAGCTCACCGGGGACGGACGTCTATGGCTACACCTTC. This gives the protein CASSPGTDVYGYTF. Variable domain in full (rest from reference TRBV18 and TRBJ1-2): NAGVMQNPRHLVRRRGQEARLRCSPMKGHSHVYWYRQLPEEGLKFMVYLQKENIIDESGMPKERFSAEFPKEGPSILRIQQVVRGDSAAYFCASSPGTDVYGYTFGSGTRLTVV.

This chain links TRBV11-3 with TRBJ2-3, with D perhaps TRBD2 (6 bases). The V gene's germline CDR1 is SGHNT and CDR2 YENEEA. The CDR3 runs 16 residues. The V gene lost 6 bases and the J gene lost 2 bases, with 18 bases spanning the gap. DNA of the CDR3: TGTGCCAGCAGTGGAGGACTAAAAAGCCACACAGATACGCAGTATTTT. Residues: CASSGGLKSHTDTQYF.

Points on this clone: This CDR3 is also generated by other DNA sequences in the sample. DNA of the CDR3: TGTGCCAGCTCACCTCAGGGAGGCACTGAAGCTTTCTTT. It translates to CASSPQGGTEAFF. The gene calls are TRBV18 and TRBJ1-1; possibly TRBD1 for D (5 bases). CDR3 length: 13 amino acids. Germline V gene lookup returns CDR1 KGHSH and CDR2 LQKENI. V gave up 3 bases and J gave up 4 bases, with 9 bases separating them.